The 23 T cell receptor beta chains below come from one sample, sequenced in a study of molecular identifiers for immune sequencing clone quantification. TCRdb reprocessed the PCR reads via MiXCR and lists one record per CDR3 protein. The table records around 480,000 distinct CDR3 sequences, 25% of them present only once. The sample taken for sequencing was naive CD8+ T cells from blood, with Jurkat cell RNA spiked in. Subset reported: FACS-sorted CD8+CD4-CCR7+CD45RA+ naive T cells. These TCRs come from a human donor in good health. Some libraries in this study had Jurkat cell RNA spiked in.

This clonotype has at least ten counts. The chain recombines TRBV2 with TRBJ1-1, with D maybe TRBD1 (5 bases). CDR1 is SNHLY, CDR2 FYNNEI, per germline. V lost 7 bases, J lost 4 bases, and 16 bases lay in between. This CDR3 region has 14 residues. The CDR3 is CASNPRGGPTEAFF. CDR3 coding DNA: TGTGCCAGCAACCCCCGTGGGGGTCCCACTGAAGCTTTCTTT.

In regard to this clonotype: It may be a read error: a sequence one base away is much more abundant. The rearrangement links TRBV5-1 to TRBJ1-1, with 8 bases identical to TRBD1. V trimming: 4 bases; J trimming: 0 bases; junction bases outside the gene matches: 5. Germline V gene data show CDR1 as SGHRS and CDR2 as YFSETQ. The CDR3 length is 15 residues. The CDR3 DNA reads as TGCGCCAGCAGCCTGTGGGACAGGTTGAACACTGAAGCTTTCTTT. This encodes CASSLWDRLNTEAFF.

This clonotype appeared many times. The chain links TRBV7-9 to TRBJ2-1, with D maybe TRBD1 (5 bases). The germline V gene encodes CDR1 SEHNR and CDR2 FQNEAQ (reference sequence). Trimming stripped 7 bases from V and 0 bases from J, with 10 bases between. The CDR3 consists of 14 residues. The CDR3 DNA follows: TGTGCCAGCACCCGAGACAGCTCCTACAATGAGCAGTTCTTC. This encodes CASTRDSSYNEQFF.

Comment on this clonotype: One base away lies a much larger clone, so this may be a sequencing read error. V usage is TRBV5-6 and J usage is TRBJ1-1; D is uncertain. Trimming removed 2 bases from V and 3 bases from J, with 8 bases in between. There are 13 residues in the CDR3. Per the germline V gene, CDR1 is SGHDT and CDR2 is YYEEEE. This chain's CDR3 is CASSFQRHTEAFF. The CDR3 coding sequence is TGTGCCAGCAGCTTCCAACGGCACACTGAAGCTTTCTTT.

The chain combines TRBV19 with TRBJ1-6; D is unresolved. V lost 7 bases, J lost 10 bases, and 14 bases lay in between. In germline, CDR1 is LNHDA, CDR2 SQIVND (reference sequence). The CDR3 sequence is 13 residues long. The CDR3, as DNA: TGTGCCAGTACGGCAGGATGGTACTCACCCCTCCACTTT. Translating it yields CASTAGWYSPLHF.

This clonotype was detected ten times or more. The chain couples TRBV14 to TRBJ1-2, with TRBD1 matching 7 bases. CDR3 size: 15 residues. Germline-derived CDR1 and CDR2 are SGHDN and FVKESK. Germline trimming cut 2 bases from V and 4 bases from J; bases unmatched to any gene: 7. The CDR3 region has the DNA TGTGCCAGCAGCCAAAGTGGACAGGTTGTCTATGGCTACACCTTC. Protein product: CASSQSGQVVYGYTF.

As to this clonotype: A single base separates this from a much larger clone, so it may be a read error. This chain joins TRBV19 and TRBJ1-2, with 7 bases identical to TRBD1. Losses at the gene ends were 5 bases for V and 6 bases for J; bases not matched to a gene: 6. The germline CDR1 and CDR2 sequences are LNHDA and SQIVND (reference sequence). This CDR3 comprises 13 residues. The CDR3 bases are TGTGCCAGTAGTCCCGGGACAGTCCATGGCTACACCTTC. Protein product: CASSPGTVHGYTF.

The chain carries TRBV7-6 and TRBJ2-7; D is perhaps TRBD1 (6 bases). The germline CDR1 and CDR2 sequences are SGHVS and FNYEAQ. Trimming took 1 base from V and 7 from J, leaving 14 bases between them. The CDR3 runs to 14 residues. The CDR3, as DNA: TGTGCCAGCAGCTTAGAGAGACAGGACGGGGAGCAGTACTTC. This encodes CASSLERQDGEQYF.

This clonotype came up a few times. V usage is TRBV29-1 and J usage is TRBJ2-1; D unclear. CDR1 and CDR2 from the germline V gene are SQVTM and ANQGSEA. Trimming removed 1 base from V and 2 bases from J, with 15 bases in between. The CDR3 contains 16 residues. The CDR3 region is CSVEGPPLLTYNEQFF. The CDR3 nucleotides read TGCAGCGTTGAAGGTCCTCCACTTCTGACCTACAATGAGCAGTTCTTC.

This clonotype was seen more than once but under ten times. CDR3 sequence reads: CASSVEGQGLDTQYF. Written as DNA, the CDR3 is TGTGCCAGCAGCGTAGAGGGACAGGGGCTAGATACGCAGTATTTT. The chain uses TRBV9 and TRBJ2-3; 10 nucleotides match TRBD1. Germline lookup yields CDR1 SGDLS and CDR2 YYNGEE. The CDR3 is 15 amino acids. With V trimmed by 0 bases and J by 5 bases, 3 bases remained unmatched.

As for this clonotype: One junction end disagrees with the germline gene, perhaps due to a read error. The gene calls are TRBV5-6 and TRBJ2-1; 12 bases map to TRBD2. The CDR3 loop spans 19 amino acids. Germline assignment: CDR1 SGHDT and CDR2 YYEEEE. The CDR3 DNA reads TGTGCCAGCGGCCCCCCCCTGACTAGCGGGAGATCCCCCTACAATGAGCAGTGCTTC. Residues: CASGPPLTSGRSPYNEQCF.

This chain uses TRBV5-8 with TRBJ1-5; D unresolved. The CDR3 spans 14 residues. CDR1 is SGHTS, CDR2 YDEGEE, per germline. V was pared by 4 bases and J by 9 bases, with 17 bases between. This chain's CDR3 is CASSPPRIPWPQHF. CDR3 in DNA: TGTGCCAGCAGCCCCCCGCGGATTCCATGGCCCCAGCATTTT.

This clonotype was seen many times. This chain uses TRBV29-1 with TRBJ2-2; 7 positions agree with TRBD1. The CDR3 sequence is 13 residues long. Germline lookup yields CDR1 SQVTM and CDR2 ANQGSEA. V shed 6 bases and J 4 bases; nucleotides not matched to a gene: 5. In DNA form, the CDR3 reads TGCAGCGTCTATCGACAGGGCACCGGGGAGCTGTTTTTT. Its translation: CSVYRQGTGELFF.

Regarding this clonotype: No conserved phenylalanine or tryptophan is present at the end of the CDR3, so a read error is the likely explanation. The chain recombines TRBV6-5 with TRBJ1-1; D possibly corresponds to TRBD1 (5 bases). From germline, CDR1 is MNHEY and CDR2 SVGAGI. The CDR3 totals 12 residues. Trimming removed 6 bases from V and 1 base from J, with 6 bases in between. For the CDR3, the DNA is TGTGCCAGCAGGCAGGGGAACACTGAAGCTTTCCTT. It specifies CASRQGNTEAFL.

The genes are TRBV3-1 and TRBJ2-5, with D unclear. Germline V gives CDR1 LGHDT, CDR2 YNNKEL (reference sequence). V lost 3 bases and J lost 5, with 10 bases in between. The CDR3 length is 13 residues. CDR3 loop: CASSQGSRETQYF. The CDR3, as DNA: TGTGCCAGCAGCCAGGGGTCGAGGGAGACCCAGTACTTC.

Note on this clonotype: A much bigger clone sits one base away, suggesting this may be a read error. The chain uses TRBV19 and TRBJ2-4; D is perhaps TRBD2 (5 bases). Germline lookup yields CDR1 LNHDA and CDR2 SQIVND (reference sequence). The CDR3 consists of 12 residues. The chain's CDR3 is CASRGAINIQYF. CDR3 bases: TGTGCCAGTAGGGGAGCCATAAACATTCAGTACTTC. The complete variable domain, with remaining parts taken from reference TRBV19 and TRBJ2-4, reads DGGITQSPKYLFRKEGQNVTLSCEQNLNHDAMYWYRQDPGQGLRLIYYSQIVNDFQKGDIAEGYSVSREKKESFPLTVTSAQKNPTAFYLCASRGAINIQYFGAGTRLSVL.

This clonotype was seen a handful of times. One junction end does not reproduce the germline sequence, and a read error may be involved. The rearrangement joins TRBV6-5 to TRBJ1-3; D call uncertain. From germline, CDR1 is MNHEY and CDR2 SVGAGI. CDR3 length: 15 amino acids. In DNA form, the CDR3 reads TGTGCCAGCAGCTACTTTGCTGGCTCTGGAAACACCATATATTTT. Its protein product is CASSYFAGSGNTIYF.

This clonotype was counted only a few times. The V call is TRBV6-1, the J call TRBJ2-5; D uncertain. V lost 5 bases and J lost 4, with 14 bases in between. This CDR3 contains 14 residues. Germline V gene sequence: CDR1 MNHNS, CDR2 SASEGT. This CDR3 is CASSQGGQAETQYF. The CDR3 DNA follows: TGTGCCAGCAGTCAAGGTGGGCAGGCAGAGACCCAGTACTTC.

In the case of this clonotype: A single base separates this from a much larger clone, so it may be a read error. The genes are TRBV7-9 and TRBJ1-2, with D maybe TRBD1 (5 bases). CDR1 and CDR2 from the germline V gene are SEHNR and FQNEAQ (reference sequence). Trimming cost V 2 bases and J 4 bases, with 14 bases left between them. The CDR3 is 15 amino acids. The CDR3 is CASSLFGADAYGYTF. CDR3 nucleotide sequence: TGTGCCAGCAGCTTATTTGGGGCGGACGCCTATGGCTACACCTTC.

The rearrangement joins TRBV11-2 to TRBJ1-1; 7 bases are shared with TRBD1. The ends lost 5 bases at V and 0 bases at J; junction bases unmatched: 6. Germline-derived CDR1 and CDR2 are SGHAT and FQNNGV. The CDR3 runs to 15 residues. This CDR3 is CASSAGQYMNTEAFF. CDR3 DNA sequence: TGTGCCAGCAGCGCGGGACAGTACATGAACACTGAAGCTTTCTTT.

V is TRBV2 and J is TRBJ1-2; TRBD1 is a possible D gene (5 bases). The CDR3 runs 12 residues. Trimming took 7 bases from V and 4 from J, leaving 10 bases between them. The V gene's germline CDR1 is SNHLY and CDR2 FYNNEI. In DNA form, the CDR3 reads TGTGCCAGCAATGCAGGGATCTATGGCTACACCTTC. The encoded protein is CASNAGIYGYTF.

Of note for this clonotype: This may come from a read error, since a much larger clone is one base off. The chain is built from TRBV7-2 and TRBJ1-1; D not resolved. This CDR3 is 14 amino acids long. The germline V gene encodes CDR1 SGHTA and CDR2 FQGNSA. CDR3 DNA sequence: TGTGCCAGCAGCTTAGTCCAGCGGAACACTGGAGCTTTCTTT. Its protein is CASSLVQRNTGAFF. The full variable domain, rest sourced from reference TRBV7-2 and TRBJ1-1, is GAGVSQSPSNKVTEKGKDVELRCDPISGHTALYWYRQSLGQGLEFLIYFQGNSAPDKSGLPSDRFSAERTGGSVSTLTIQRTQQEDSAVYLCASSLVQRNTGAFFGQGTRLTVV.

This clonotype turned up a few times. The V and J genes are TRBV4-2 and TRBJ2-1; 14 bases fit TRBD2. This CDR3 is built from 20 residues. From germline, CDR1 is LGHNA and CDR2 YNFKEQ. J was trimmed by 0 bases and V by 0 bases; bases with no gene match: 7. The DNA for the CDR3 is TGTGCCAGCAGCCAAGATGGGACTAGCGGGGGCCTGAGCTCCTACAATGAGCAGTTCTTC. It yields the protein CASSQDGTSGGLSSYNEQFF.